The 10 T cell receptor beta chains reported below all come from one sample, sequenced in a study of OX40 agonist ivuxolimab in advanced cancers. TCRdb's copy holds only in-frame clones and misses some; the assay was immunoSEQ multiplex PCR. The sample has 30,000 to 40,000 clones, approximately 90% seen once. The specimen comprised CD4+ or CD8+ T cells sorted from blood, sampled in a trial of the OX40 agonist ivuxolimab. The receptors stem from an adult with an advanced solid tumor such as melanoma, head and neck, liver or kidney cancer.

The chain uses TRBV11-1 and TRBJ2-4; TRBD1 agrees at 10 bases. This CDR3 comprises 13 residues. With 5 bases clipped from V and 8 bases from J, the junction kept 3 bases outside the gene matches. Germline lookup yields CDR1 SGHAT and CDR2 FQDESV (reference sequence). The CDR3 bases are TGTGCCAGCAGCCCAGGGACAGGGGACATTCAGTACTTC. Protein product: CASSPGTGDIQYF.

The J gene is TRBJ2-2, the V gene TRBV14; D is perhaps TRBD2 (6 bases). This CDR3 is 16 amino acids long. Germline-derived CDR1 and CDR2 are SGHDN and FVKESK. Trimming removed 1 base at V and 1 base at J, with 10 bases between. CDR3 in DNA: TGTGCCAGCAGCCAAGTGGCGGGACTGAACACCGGGGAGCTGTTTTTT. It translates to CASSQVAGLNTGELFF.

This clone was counted a few times. The chain employs TRBV2 and TRBJ1-1; 7 positions match TRBD1. The CDR3 loop spans 13 amino acids. The germline gives CDR1 SNHLY, CDR2 FYNNEI. V lost 8 bases and J lost 1; bases outside the gene matches: 4. CDR3 bases: TGTGCCAGCTCGGGACAGCGGAACACTGAAGCTTTCTTT. Translated: CASSGQRNTEAFF.

The genes are TRBV6-5 and TRBJ1-1; 9 bases fit TRBD1. CDR1 is MNHEY and CDR2 is SVGAGI in the germline V gene. V lost 6 bases and J lost 0; bases outside the gene matches: 5. CDR3 length: 15 amino acids. CDR3 DNA: TGTGCCAGCAGCATAGACAGGGGGATGAACACTGAAGCTTTCTTT. This sequence encodes CASSIDRGMNTEAFF.

The rearrangement joins TRBV6-1 to TRBJ1-4; D remains ambiguous. The CDR3 length is 14 residues. Germline CDR1 reads MNHNS; CDR2 reads SASEGT. Trimming took off 4 bases at V and 5 bases at J, with 11 bases between the two ends. The CDR3 spells CASSAWQSNEKLFF. The CDR3 DNA sequence: TGTGCCAGCAGTGCTTGGCAGAGCAATGAAAAACTGTTTTTT.

The V and J genes are TRBV6-5 and TRBJ1-2; 11 bases are shared with TRBD1. Germline V gene data show CDR1 as MNHEY and CDR2 as SVGAGI. With V trimmed by 5 bases and J by 7 bases, 9 bases remained unmatched. The CDR3 loop spans 15 amino acids. In nucleotides, the CDR3 is TGTGCCAGCAGTCCCCGGACAGGGGGCGGCCTTGGCTACACCTTC. Translation gives CASSPRTGGGLGYTF.

This rearrangement joins TRBV10-1 to TRBJ2-2; the D gene is possibly TRBD2 (5 bases). Germline CDR1 reads WNHNN; CDR2 reads SYGVQD (reference sequence). Trimming shortened V by 9 bases and J by 7 bases, and 15 bases separated the two germline ends. This CDR3 comprises 13 residues. CDR3 amino acids: CARPERAGGELFF. The DNA for the CDR3 is TGCGCCAGGCCCGAGAGGGCCGGCGGGGAGCTGTTTTTT.

The chain combines TRBV5-4 with TRBJ1-2; 10 bases fit TRBD1. Germline values: CDR1 SGHNT, CDR2 YYREEE (reference sequence). The CDR3 loop spans 17 amino acids. V shed 4 bases, J shed 2 bases, and the junction held 11 bases outside the gene matches. Here the CDR3 DNA reads TGTGCCAGCAGCCCCGAACTAGGACAGGGGGACAACTATGGCTACACCTTC. It translates to CASSPELGQGDNYGYTF. The full variable domain, in which reference TRBV5-4 and TRBJ1-2 provide the parts outside the CDR3, is ETGVTQSPTHLIKTRGQQVTLRCSSQSGHNTVSWYQQALGQGPQFIFQYYREEENGRGNFPPRFSGLQFPNYSSELNVNALELDDSALYLCASSPELGQGDNYGYTFGSGTRLTVV.

This clone was recorded a few times. The V call is TRBV2, the J call TRBJ1-2, with 8 bases matching TRBD1. From germline, CDR1 is SNHLY and CDR2 FYNNEI. Trimming at V came to 8 bases and at J to 5 bases, leaving 7 bases not matched to a gene. The CDR3 runs to 13 residues. The CDR3 sequence: CASHGTGVYGYTF. CDR3 bases: TGTGCCAGCCATGGGACAGGAGTTTATGGCTACACCTTC.

The gene calls are TRBV7-3 and TRBJ2-1; 14 bases line up with TRBD2. The CDR3 has 19 residues. Trimming took 6 bases from V and 7 from J; bases not matched to a gene: 17. CDR1 and CDR2 from the germline V gene are SGHTA and FQGTGA. CDR3 protein: CASSPNQPGLAGERNEQFF. As DNA, the CDR3 is TGTGCCAGCAGTCCTAACCAACCGGGACTAGCGGGAGAGCGGAATGAGCAGTTCTTC.